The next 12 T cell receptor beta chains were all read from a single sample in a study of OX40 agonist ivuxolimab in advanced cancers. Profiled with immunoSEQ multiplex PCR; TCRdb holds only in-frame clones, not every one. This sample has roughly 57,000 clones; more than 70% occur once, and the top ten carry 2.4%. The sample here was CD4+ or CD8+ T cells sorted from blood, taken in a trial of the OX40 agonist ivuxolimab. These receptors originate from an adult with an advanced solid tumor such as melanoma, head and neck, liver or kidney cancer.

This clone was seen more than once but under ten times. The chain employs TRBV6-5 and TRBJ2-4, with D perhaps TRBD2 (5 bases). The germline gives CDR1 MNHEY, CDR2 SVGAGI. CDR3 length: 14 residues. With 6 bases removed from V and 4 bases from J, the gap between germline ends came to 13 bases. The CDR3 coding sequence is TGTGCCAGCAGCTTAAAGGGCGGGAAAAACATTCAGTACTTC. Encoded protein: CASSLKGGKNIQYF.

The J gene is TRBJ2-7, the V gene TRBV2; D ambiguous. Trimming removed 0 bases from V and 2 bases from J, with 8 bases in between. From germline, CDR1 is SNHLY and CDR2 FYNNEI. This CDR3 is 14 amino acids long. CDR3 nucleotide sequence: TGTGCCAGCAGTGAAGCGACCGGCACCTACGAGCAGTACTTC. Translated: CASSEATGTYEQYF.

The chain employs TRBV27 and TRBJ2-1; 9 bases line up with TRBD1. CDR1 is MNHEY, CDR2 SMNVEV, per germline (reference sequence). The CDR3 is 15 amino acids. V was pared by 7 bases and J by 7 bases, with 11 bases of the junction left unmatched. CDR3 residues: CASTPDRGKGNEQFF. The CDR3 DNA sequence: TGTGCCAGCACACCGGACAGGGGAAAGGGGAATGAGCAGTTCTTC.

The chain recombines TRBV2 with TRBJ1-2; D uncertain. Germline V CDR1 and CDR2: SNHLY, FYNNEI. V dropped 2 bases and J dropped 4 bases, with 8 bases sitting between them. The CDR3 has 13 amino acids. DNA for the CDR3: TGTGCCAGCAGTGAATCAGTCAGCTATGGCTACACCTTC. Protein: CASSESVSYGYTF. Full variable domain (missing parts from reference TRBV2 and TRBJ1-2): EPEVTQTPSHQVTQMGQEVILRCVPISNHLYFYWYRQILGQKVEFLVSFYNNEISEKSEIFDDQFSVERPDGSNFTLKIRSTKLEDSAMYFCASSESVSYGYTFGSGTRLTVV.

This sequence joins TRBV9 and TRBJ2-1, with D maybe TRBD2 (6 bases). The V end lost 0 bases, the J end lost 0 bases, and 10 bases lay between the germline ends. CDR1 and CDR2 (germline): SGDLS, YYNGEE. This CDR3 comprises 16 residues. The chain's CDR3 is CASSVGRAGSYNEQFF. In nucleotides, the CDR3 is TGTGCCAGCAGCGTAGGGAGGGCGGGCTCCTACAATGAGCAGTTCTTC. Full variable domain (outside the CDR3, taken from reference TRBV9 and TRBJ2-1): DSGVTQTPKHLITATGQRVTLRCSPRSGDLSVYWYQQSLDQGLQFLIQYYNGEERAKGNILERFSAQQFPDLHSELNLSSLELGDSALYFCASSVGRAGSYNEQFFGPGTRLTVL.

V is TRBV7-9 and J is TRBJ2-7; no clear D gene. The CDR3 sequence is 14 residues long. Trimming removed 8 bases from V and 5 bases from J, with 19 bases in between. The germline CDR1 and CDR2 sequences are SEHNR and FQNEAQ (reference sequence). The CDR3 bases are TGTGCCAGCGCCAGACGGGTGGAAAGCCACGAGCAGTACTTC. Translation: CASARRVESHEQYF.

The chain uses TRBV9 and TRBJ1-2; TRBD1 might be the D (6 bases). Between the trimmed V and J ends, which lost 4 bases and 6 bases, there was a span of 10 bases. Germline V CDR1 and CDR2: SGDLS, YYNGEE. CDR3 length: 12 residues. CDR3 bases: TGTGCCAGCAGCTCTAGGACAGATGGCTACACCTTC. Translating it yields CASSSRTDGYTF.

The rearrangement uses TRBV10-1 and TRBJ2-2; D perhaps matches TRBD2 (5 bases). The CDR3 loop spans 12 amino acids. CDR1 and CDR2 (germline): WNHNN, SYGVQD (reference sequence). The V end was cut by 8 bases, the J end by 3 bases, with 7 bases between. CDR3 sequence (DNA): TGCGCCAGCCGGCGGGACACCGGGGAGCTGTTTTTT. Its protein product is CASRRDTGELFF.

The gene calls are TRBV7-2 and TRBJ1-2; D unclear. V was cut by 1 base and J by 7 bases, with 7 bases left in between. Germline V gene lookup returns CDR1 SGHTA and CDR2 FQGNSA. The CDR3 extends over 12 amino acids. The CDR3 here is CASSLDWGGYTF. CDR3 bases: TGTGCCAGCAGCTTAGACTGGGGTGGCTACACCTTC.

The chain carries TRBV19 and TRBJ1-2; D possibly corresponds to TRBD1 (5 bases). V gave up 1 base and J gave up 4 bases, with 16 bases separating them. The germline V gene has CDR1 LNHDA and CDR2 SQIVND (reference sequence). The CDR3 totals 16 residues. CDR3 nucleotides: TGTGCCAGTAGTATAGGAGGGCCGGGGCGGAGCTATGGCTACACCTTC. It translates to CASSIGGPGRSYGYTF. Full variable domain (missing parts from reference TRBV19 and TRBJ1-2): DGGITQSPKYLFRKEGQNVTLSCEQNLNHDAMYWYRQDPGQGLRLIYYSQIVNDFQKGDIAEGYSVSREKKESFPLTVTSAQKNPTAFYLCASSIGGPGRSYGYTFGSGTRLTVV.

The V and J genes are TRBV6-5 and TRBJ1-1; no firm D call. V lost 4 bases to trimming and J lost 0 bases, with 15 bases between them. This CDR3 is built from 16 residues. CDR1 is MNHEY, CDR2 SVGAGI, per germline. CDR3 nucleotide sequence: TGTGCCAGCAGTTCCCACTATAGCAGACTGAACACTGAAGCTTTCTTT. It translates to CASSSHYSRLNTEAFF.

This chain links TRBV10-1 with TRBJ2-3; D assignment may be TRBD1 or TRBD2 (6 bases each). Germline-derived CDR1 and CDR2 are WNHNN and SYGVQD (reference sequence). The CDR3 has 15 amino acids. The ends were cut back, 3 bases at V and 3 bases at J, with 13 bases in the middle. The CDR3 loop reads CASSESTGATDTQYF. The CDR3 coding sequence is TGCGCCAGCAGTGAAAGCACGGGGGCTACAGATACGCAGTATTTT.